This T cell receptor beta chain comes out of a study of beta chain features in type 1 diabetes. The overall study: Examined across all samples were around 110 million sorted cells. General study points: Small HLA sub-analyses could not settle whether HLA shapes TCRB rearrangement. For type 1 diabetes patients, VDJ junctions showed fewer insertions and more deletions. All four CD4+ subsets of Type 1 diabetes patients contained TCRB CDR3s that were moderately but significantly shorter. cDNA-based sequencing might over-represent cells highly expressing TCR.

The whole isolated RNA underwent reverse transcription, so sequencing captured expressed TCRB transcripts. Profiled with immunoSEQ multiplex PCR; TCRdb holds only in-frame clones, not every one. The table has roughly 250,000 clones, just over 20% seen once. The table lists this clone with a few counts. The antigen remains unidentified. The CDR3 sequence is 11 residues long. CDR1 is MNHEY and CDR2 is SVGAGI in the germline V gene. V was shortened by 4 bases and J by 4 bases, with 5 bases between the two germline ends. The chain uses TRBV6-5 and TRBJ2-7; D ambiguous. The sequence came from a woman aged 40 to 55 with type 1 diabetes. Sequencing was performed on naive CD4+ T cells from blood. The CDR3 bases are TGTGCCAGCAGTTCCCATTACGAGCAGTACTTC. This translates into CASSSHYEQYF.